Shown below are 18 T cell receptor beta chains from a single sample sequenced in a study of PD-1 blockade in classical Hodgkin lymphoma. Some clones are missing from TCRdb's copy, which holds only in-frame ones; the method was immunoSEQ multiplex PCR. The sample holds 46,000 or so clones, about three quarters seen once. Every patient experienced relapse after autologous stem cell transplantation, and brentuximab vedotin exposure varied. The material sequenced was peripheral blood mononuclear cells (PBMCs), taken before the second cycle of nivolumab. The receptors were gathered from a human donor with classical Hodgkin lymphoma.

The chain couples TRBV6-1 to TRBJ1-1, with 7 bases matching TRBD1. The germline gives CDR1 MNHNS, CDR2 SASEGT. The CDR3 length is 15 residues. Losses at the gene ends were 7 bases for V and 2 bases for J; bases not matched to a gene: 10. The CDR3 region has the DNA TGTGCCAGCAAAAGAGTAACAGGGGCCAACACTGAAGCTTTCTTT. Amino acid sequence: CASKRVTGANTEAFF.

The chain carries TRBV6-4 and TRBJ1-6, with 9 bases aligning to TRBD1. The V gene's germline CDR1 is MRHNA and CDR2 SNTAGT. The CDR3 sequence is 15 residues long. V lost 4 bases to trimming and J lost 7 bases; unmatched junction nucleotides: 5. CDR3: CASSARTGVNSPLHF. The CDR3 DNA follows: TGTGCCAGCAGTGCGAGGACAGGGGTCAATTCACCCCTCCACTTT.

CDR3 nucleotides: TGTGCCAGCAGTGCGCTAACTAGCGGGAGTGAGGCTGAGCAGTTCTTC. Translating gives CASSALTSGSEAEQFF. The chain joins TRBV6-1 to TRBJ2-1; TRBD2 matches at 11 bases. CDR3 length equals 16 residues. Germline values: CDR1 MNHNS, CDR2 SASEGT. V shed 4 bases and J 9 bases; nucleotides not matched to a gene: 11.

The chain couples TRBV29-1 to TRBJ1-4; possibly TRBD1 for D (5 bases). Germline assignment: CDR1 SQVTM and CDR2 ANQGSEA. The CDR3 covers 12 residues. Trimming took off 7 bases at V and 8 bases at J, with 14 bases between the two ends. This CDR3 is CSGGTGGEKLFF. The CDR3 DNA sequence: TGCAGCGGCGGGACCGGGGGAGAAAAACTGTTTTTT.

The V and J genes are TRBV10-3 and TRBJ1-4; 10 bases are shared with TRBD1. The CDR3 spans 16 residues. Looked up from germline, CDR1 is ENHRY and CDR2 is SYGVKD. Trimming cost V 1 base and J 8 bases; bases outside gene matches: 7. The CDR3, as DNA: TGTGCCATCAGTGAGTTCACCGGGACAGGGGAAGAAAAACTGTTTTTT. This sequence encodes CAISEFTGTGEEKLFF.

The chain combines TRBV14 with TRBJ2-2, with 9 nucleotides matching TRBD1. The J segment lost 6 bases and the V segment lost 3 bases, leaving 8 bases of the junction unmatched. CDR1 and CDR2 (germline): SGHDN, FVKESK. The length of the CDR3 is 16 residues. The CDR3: CASSQRDRAPSGELFF. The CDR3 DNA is TGTGCCAGCAGCCAGCGGGACAGGGCCCCTTCCGGGGAGCTGTTTTTT.

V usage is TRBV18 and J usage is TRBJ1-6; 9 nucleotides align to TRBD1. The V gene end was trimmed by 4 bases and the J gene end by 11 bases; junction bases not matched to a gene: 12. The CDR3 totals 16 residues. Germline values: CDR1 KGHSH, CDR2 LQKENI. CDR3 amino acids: CASSLGQGIGRTPLHF. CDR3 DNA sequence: TGTGCCAGCTCACTGGGACAGGGTATAGGTCGGACACCCCTCCACTTT. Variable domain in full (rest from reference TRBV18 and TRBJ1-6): NAGVMQNPRHLVRRRGQEARLRCSPMKGHSHVYWYRQLPEEGLKFMVYLQKENIIDESGMPKERFSAEFPKEGPSILRIQQVVRGDSAAYFCASSLGQGIGRTPLHFGNGTRLTVT.

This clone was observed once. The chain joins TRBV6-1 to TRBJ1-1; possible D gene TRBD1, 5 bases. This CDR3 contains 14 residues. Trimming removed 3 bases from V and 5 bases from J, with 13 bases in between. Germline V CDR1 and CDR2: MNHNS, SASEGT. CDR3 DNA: TGTGCCAGCAGTGATTGGCAGGGAAGAACTGAAGCTTTCTTT. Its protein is CASSDWQGRTEAFF.

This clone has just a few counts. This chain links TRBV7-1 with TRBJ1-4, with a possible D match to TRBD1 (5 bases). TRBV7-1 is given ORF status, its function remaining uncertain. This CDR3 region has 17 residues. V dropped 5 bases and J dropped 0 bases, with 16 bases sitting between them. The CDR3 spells CASSPLLGAATNEKLFF. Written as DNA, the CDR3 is TGTGCCAGCAGCCCCCTCTTAGGGGCAGCAACTAATGAAAAACTGTTTTTT.

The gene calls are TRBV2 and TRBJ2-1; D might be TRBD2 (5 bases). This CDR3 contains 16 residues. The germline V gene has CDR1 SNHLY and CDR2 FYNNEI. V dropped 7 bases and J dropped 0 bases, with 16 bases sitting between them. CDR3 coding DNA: TGTGCCAGCACCGAGAGGCTAGGGAGCTCCTACAATGAGCAGTTCTTC. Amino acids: CASTERLGSSYNEQFF.

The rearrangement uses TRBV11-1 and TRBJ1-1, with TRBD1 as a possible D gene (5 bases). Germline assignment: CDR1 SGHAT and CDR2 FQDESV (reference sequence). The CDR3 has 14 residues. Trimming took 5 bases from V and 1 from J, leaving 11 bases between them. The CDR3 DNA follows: TGTGCCAGCAGCCCGGGGACGGGGAACACTGAAGCTTTCTTT. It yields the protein CASSPGTGNTEAFF.

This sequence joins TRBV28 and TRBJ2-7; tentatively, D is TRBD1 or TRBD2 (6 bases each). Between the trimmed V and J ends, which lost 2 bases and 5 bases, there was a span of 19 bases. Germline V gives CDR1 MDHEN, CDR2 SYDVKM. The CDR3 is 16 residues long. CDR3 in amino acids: CASSLGGLGVTDEQYF. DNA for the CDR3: TGTGCCAGCAGTTTAGGGGGGCTAGGTGTAACGGACGAGCAGTACTTC.

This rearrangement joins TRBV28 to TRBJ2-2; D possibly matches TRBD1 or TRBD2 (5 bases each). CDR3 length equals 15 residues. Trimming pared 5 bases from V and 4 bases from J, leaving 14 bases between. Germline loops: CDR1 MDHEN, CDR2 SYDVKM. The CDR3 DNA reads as TGTGCCAGCAGTCCCGTGGCAGGGAGCACCGGGGAGCTGTTTTTT. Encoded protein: CASSPVAGSTGELFF.

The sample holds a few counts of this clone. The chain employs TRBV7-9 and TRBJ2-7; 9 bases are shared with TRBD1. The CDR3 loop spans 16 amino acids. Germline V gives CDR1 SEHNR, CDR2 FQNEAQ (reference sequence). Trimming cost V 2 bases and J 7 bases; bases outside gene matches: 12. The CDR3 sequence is CASSLSDRGPVREQYF. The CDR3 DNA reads TGTGCCAGCAGCTTATCGGACAGGGGCCCCGTCCGGGAGCAGTACTTC.

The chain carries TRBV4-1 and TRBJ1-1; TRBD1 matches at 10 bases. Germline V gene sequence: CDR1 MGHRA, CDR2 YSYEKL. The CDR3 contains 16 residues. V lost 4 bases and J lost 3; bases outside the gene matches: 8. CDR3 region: CASSPGVGTGDTEAFF. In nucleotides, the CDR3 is TGCGCCAGCAGCCCCGGGGTTGGGACAGGGGACACTGAAGCTTTCTTT.

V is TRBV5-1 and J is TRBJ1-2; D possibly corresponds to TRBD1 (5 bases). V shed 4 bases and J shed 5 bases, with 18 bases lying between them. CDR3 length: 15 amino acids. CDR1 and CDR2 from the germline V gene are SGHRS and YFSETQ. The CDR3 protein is CASSPVGGREYGYTF. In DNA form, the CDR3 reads TGCGCCAGCAGCCCAGTTGGGGGACGGGAGTATGGCTACACCTTC.

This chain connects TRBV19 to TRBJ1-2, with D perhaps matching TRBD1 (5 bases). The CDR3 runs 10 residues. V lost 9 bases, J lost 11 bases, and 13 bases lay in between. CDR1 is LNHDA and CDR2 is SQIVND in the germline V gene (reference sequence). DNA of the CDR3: TGTGCCAGAGTGGGACGGACATACACCTTC. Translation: CARVGRTYTF.

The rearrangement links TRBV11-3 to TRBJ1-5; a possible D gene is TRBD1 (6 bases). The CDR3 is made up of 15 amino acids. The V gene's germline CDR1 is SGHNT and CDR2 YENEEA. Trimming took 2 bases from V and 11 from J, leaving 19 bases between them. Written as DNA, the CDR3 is TGTGCCAGCAGCTTAAGGACCCAGGGGCTGTTGGCCCAGCATTTT. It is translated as CASSLRTQGLLAQHF.